This entry features one TCR beta chain sequence. Its antigen is not known. Primers included in the PCR were 60 Vbeta and 13 Jbeta primers. This table comes from immunoSEQ multiplex PCR, and its TCRdb copy is limited to in-frame clones, with some not included. The data hold some 130,000 clones, with about 70% observed a single time. The data are from a study of cytomegalovirus exposure and HLA in healthy donors. Overall study results and limits: Among TCR beta chains of equal frequency, HLA-associated ones were more clonally expanded in a later analysis.

Germline CDR1 and CDR2: SEHNR and FQNEAQ (reference sequence). V was shortened by 5 bases and J by 4 bases, with 20 bases between the two germline ends. The CDR3 runs to 16 residues. The V gene is TRBV7-9, the J gene TRBJ1-1; D may be TRBD1 (6 bases). Sequenced material: PBMCs. The receptor was derived from a man aged 40-50 years in good health and CMV-seronegative. DNA of the CDR3: TGTGCCAGCAGCCCCCCGGGGAGGGGGGATGGCACTGAAGCTTTCTTT. It translates to CASSPPGRGDGTEAFF. The variable domain in full, with the rest retrieved from reference TRBV7-9 and TRBJ1-1, is DTGVSQNPRHKITKRGQNVTFRCDPISEHNRLYWYRQTLGQGPEFLTYFQNEAQLEKSRLLSDRFSAERPKGSFSTLEIQRTEQGDSAMYLCASSPPGRGDGTEAFFGQGTRLTVV.